Listed here is a single T cell receptor (beta chain). Its antigen is still unknown. The data stem from a study of OX40 agonist ivuxolimab in advanced cancers. Study summary: Six ivuxolimab dose levels, 0.01 to 10 mg/kg, were given intravenously every 2 weeks.

Findings and limits, study-wide: People who partly responded at 0.1-3.0 mg/kg had some of the least clonal expansion seen.

CDR1 is SGHDT, CDR2 YYEEEE, per germline. Trimming at V came to 2 bases and at J to 4 bases, leaving 3 bases not matched to a gene. The CDR3 contains 14 residues. Repertoires were generated with immunoSEQ multiplex PCR, while TCRdb's copy carries only in-frame clones and drops some. The table has about 79,000 clones, 84% seen once. The chain employs TRBV5-6 and TRBJ2-5; TRBD2 agrees at 9 bases. This TCR was recovered from an adult with an advanced solid tumor such as melanoma, head and neck, liver or kidney cancer. Material: CD4+ or CD8+ T cells sorted from blood, obtained in a trial of the OX40 agonist ivuxolimab. The CDR3 sequence is CASSFPLAGETQYF. The CDR3 nucleotides are TGTGCCAGCAGCTTCCCACTAGCGGGAGAGACCCAGTACTTC.